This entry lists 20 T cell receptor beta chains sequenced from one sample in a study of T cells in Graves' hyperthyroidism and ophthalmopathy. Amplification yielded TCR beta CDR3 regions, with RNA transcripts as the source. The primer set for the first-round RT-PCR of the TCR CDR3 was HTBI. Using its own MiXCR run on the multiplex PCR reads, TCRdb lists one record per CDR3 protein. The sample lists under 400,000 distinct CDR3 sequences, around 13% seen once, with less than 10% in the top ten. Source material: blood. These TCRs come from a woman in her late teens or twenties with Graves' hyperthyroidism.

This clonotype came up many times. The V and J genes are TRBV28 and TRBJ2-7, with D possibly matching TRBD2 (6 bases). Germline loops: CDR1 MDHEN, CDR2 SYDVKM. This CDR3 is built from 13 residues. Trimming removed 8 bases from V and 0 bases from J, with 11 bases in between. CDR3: CASRRGSSYEQYF. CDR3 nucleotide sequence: TGTGCCAGCCGGCGGGGTAGCTCCTACGAGCAGTACTTC.

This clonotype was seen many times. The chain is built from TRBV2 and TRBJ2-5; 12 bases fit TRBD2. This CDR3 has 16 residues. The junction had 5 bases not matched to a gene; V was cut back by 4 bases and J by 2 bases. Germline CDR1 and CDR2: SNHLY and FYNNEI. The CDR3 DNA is TGTGCCAGCAGTGGGACTAGCGGGGCGGTACAAGAGACCCAGTACTTC. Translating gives CASSGTSGAVQETQYF.

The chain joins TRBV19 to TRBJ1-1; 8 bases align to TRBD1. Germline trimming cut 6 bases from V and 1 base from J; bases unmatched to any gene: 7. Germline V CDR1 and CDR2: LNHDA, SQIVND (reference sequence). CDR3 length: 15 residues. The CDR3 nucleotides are TGTGCCAGTAGCTGGACAGGGCCCGGGAACACTGAAGCTTTCTTT. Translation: CASSWTGPGNTEAFF.

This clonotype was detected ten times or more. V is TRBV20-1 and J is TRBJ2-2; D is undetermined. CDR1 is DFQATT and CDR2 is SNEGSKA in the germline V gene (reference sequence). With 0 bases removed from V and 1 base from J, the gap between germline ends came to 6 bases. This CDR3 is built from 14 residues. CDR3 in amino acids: CSARDTGNTGELFF. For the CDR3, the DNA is TGCAGTGCTAGAGATACCGGGAACACCGGGGAGCTGTTTTTT.

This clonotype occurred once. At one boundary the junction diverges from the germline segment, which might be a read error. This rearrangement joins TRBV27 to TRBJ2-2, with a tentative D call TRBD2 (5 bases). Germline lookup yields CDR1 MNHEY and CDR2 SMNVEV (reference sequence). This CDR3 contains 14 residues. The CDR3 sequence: CASSPTWNTGELFF. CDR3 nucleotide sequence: TGTGCCAGCAGTCCCACTTGGAACACCGGGGAGCTGTTTTTC.

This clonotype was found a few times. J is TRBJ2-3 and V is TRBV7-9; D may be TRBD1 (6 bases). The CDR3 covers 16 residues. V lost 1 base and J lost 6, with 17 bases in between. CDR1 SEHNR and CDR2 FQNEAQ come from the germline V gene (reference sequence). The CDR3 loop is CASSLEGDPRVDTQYF. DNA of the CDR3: TGTGCCAGCAGCTTAGAGGGGGACCCTCGGGTGGATACGCAGTATTTT.

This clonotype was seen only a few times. In DNA, the CDR3 is TGCAGTGCTCTCCGACTAGCCTCAACCCACTACGAGCAGTACTTC. It is translated as CSALRLASTHYEQYF. This rearrangement joins TRBV20-1 to TRBJ2-7; 7 nucleotides align to TRBD2. Looked up from germline, CDR1 is DFQATT and CDR2 is SNEGSKA (reference sequence). The CDR3 covers 15 residues. Germline trimming cut 5 bases from V and 3 bases from J; bases unmatched to any gene: 13.

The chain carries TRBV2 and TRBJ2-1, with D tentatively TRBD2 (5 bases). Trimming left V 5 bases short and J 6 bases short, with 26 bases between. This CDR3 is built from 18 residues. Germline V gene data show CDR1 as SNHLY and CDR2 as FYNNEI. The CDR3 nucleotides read TGTGCCAGCAGTTCTCAACCGGGATCCCGGGTTGGGTCCAATGAGCAGTTCTTC. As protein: CASSSQPGSRVGSNEQFF.

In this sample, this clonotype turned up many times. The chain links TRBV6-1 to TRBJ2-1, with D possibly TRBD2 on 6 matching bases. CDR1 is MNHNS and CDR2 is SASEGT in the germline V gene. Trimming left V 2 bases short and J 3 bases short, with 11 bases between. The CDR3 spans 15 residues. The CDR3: CASSEFPGDYNEQFF. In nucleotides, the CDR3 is TGTGCCAGCAGTGAATTTCCGGGGGACTACAATGAGCAGTTCTTC.

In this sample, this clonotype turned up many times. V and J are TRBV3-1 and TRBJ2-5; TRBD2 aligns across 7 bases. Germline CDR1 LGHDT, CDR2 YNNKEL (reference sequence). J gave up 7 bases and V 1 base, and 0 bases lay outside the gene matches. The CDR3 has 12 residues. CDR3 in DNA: TGTGCCAGCAGCCAAGGGGAGGGGACCCAGTACTTC. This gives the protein CASSQGEGTQYF.

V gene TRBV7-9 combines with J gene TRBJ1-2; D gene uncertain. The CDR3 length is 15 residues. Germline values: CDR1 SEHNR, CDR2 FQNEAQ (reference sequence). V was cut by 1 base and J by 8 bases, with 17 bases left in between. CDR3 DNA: TGTGCCAGCAGCTTAGTCGCCCGGGGTAGTAGGGGCTACACCTTC. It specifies CASSLVARGSRGYTF.

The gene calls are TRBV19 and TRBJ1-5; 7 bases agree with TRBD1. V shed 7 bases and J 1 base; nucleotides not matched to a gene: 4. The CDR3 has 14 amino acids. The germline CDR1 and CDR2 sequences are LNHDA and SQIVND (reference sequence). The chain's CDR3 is CASTPTGSNQPQHF. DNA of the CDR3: TGTGCCAGTACACCGACAGGGAGCAATCAGCCCCAGCATTTT.

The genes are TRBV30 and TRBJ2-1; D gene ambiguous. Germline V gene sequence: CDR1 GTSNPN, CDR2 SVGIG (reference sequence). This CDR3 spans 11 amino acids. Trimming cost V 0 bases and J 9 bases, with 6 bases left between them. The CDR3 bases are TGTGCCTGGAGTGTTAGTACTGAGCAGTTCTTC. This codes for CAWSVSTEQFF.

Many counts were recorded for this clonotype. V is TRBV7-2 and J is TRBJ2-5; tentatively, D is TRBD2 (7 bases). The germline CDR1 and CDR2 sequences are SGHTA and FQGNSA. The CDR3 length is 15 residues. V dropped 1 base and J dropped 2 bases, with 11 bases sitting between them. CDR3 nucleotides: TGTGCCAGCAGCTTAGGGCGGGGGCAGCAAGAGACCCAGTACTTC. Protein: CASSLGRGQQETQYF.

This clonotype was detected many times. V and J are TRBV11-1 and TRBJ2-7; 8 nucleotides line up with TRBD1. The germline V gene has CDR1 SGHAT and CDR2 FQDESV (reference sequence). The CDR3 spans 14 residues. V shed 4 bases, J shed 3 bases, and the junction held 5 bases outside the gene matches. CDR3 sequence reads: CASSSSTGGYEQYF. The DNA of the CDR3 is TGTGCCAGCAGCTCCTCTACAGGGGGCTACGAGCAGTACTTC.

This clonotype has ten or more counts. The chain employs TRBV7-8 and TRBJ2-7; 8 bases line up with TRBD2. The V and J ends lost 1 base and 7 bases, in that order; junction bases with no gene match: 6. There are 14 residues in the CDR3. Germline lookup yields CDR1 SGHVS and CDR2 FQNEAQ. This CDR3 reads CASSLELAAGEQYF. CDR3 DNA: TGTGCCAGCAGCTTAGAACTAGCGGCCGGGGAGCAGTACTTC.

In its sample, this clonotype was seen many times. As DNA, the CDR3 is TGTGCCAGCAGGACCCCCCGCACAGATACGCAGTATTTT. Translation: CASRTPRTDTQYF. This sequence joins TRBV27 and TRBJ2-3, with D unresolved. The germline CDR1 and CDR2 sequences are MNHEY and SMNVEV (reference sequence). The V and J ends lost 6 bases and 1 base respectively, with 8 bases between them. The CDR3 spans 13 residues.

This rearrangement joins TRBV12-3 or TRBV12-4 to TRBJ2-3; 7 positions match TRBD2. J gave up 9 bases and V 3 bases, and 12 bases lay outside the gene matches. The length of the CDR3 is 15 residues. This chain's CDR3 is CASSLGGSVVGTQYF. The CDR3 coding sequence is TGTGCCAGCAGTTTGGGGGGGTCAGTGGTGGGAACGCAGTATTTT.

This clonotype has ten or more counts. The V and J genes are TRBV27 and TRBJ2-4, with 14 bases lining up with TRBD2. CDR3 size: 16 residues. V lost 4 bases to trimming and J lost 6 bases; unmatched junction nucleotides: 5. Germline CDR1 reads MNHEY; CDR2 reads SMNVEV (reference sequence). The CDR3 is CASSSTSGGAGNIQYF. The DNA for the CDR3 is TGTGCCAGCAGTTCGACTAGCGGGGGGGCGGGAAACATTCAGTACTTC.

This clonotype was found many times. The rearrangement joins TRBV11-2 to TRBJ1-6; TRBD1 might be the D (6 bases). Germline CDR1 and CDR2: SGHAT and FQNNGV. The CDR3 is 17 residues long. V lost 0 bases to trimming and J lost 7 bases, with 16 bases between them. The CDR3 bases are TGTGCCAGCAGCTTAGATCGGGGGCAGGGTGAGAATTCACCCCTCCACTTT. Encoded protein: CASSLDRGQGENSPLHF.